This entry lists 26 T cell receptor beta chains sequenced from one sample in a study of long-term antiretroviral therapy in people with HIV. Researchers ran immunoSEQ v3.0 at survey level. TCRdb's table, derived via immunoSEQ multiplex PCR, lists solely in-frame clones and lacks some. Of 32,000 or so clones listed, around three quarters were seen once; the top ten hold less than 9%. The sample was unsorted PBMCs, taken 2 years after starting antiretroviral therapy. These receptors all stem from a woman in her forties or fifties with HIV.

This chain links TRBV5-1 with TRBJ2-4, with a tentative D call TRBD2 (6 bases). With 5 bases removed from V and 8 bases from J, the gap between germline ends came to 14 bases. The CDR3 totals 13 residues. From germline, CDR1 is SGHRS and CDR2 YFSETQ. Here the CDR3 reads CASSLPTGDIQYF. The CDR3, as DNA: TGCGCCAGCAGTTTGCCGACGGGAGACATTCAGTACTTC.

The chain links TRBV7-2 to TRBJ1-3, with D perhaps TRBD1 (5 bases). The germline gives CDR1 SGHTA, CDR2 FQGNSA. The CDR3 is 14 amino acids. V lost 1 base, J lost 4 bases, and 8 bases lay in between. The CDR3 region has the DNA TGTGCCAGCAGCTTAGGGGGGGGAGGAAACACCATATATTTT. Protein product: CASSLGGGGNTIYF. The whole variable domain, remainder taken from reference TRBV7-2 and TRBJ1-3, is GAGVSQSPSNKVTEKGKDVELRCDPISGHTALYWYRQSLGQGLEFLIYFQGNSAPDKSGLPSDRFSAERTGGSVSTLTIQRTQQEDSAVYLCASSLGGGGNTIYFGEGSWLTVV.

V gene TRBV5-1 combines with J gene TRBJ1-6, with TRBD1 matching over 7 bases. V gave up 3 bases and J gave up 6 bases; unmatched junction bases: 9. The CDR3 extends over 16 amino acids. Germline loops: CDR1 SGHRS, CDR2 YFSETQ. The CDR3 nucleotides are TGCGCCAGCAGCTCCGGGACGGGGACAGTTAATTCACCCCTCCACTTT. Its translation: CASSSGTGTVNSPLHF.

This clone has just one count. CDR3 residues: CASSLWGLAGEGNEQFF. CDR3 nucleotides: TGTGCCAGCAGCTTATGGGGACTAGCGGGGGAAGGGAATGAGCAGTTCTTC. The V and J genes are TRBV7-3 and TRBJ2-1; the match to TRBD2 covers 14 bases. This CDR3 is 17 amino acids long. Germline CDR1 is SGHTA and CDR2 is FQGTGA. The V gene end was trimmed by 2 bases and the J gene end by 7 bases; junction bases not matched to a gene: 7.

The V gene is TRBV5-5, the J gene TRBJ2-2; D is unresolved. The CDR3 has 15 residues. V was trimmed by 0 bases and J by 2 bases, leaving 8 bases between them. Germline V CDR1 and CDR2: SGHKS, YYEKEE (reference sequence). The CDR3 region is CASSLVLANTGELFF. DNA of the CDR3: TGTGCCAGCAGCTTGGTACTGGCTAACACCGGGGAGCTGTTTTTT. Supplemented by reference TRBV5-5 and TRBJ2-2, the full variable domain reads DAGVTQSPTHLIKTRGQQVTLRCSPISGHKSVSWYQQVLGQGPQFIFQYYEKEERGRGNFPDRFSARQFPNYSSELNVNALLLGDSALYLCASSLVLANTGELFFGEGSRLTVL.

V gene TRBV6-4 combines with J gene TRBJ2-7; no definite D call. The CDR3 extends over 12 amino acids. Trimming cost V 6 bases and J 5 bases, with 11 bases left between them. Germline V CDR1 and CDR2: MRHNA, SNTAGT. For the CDR3, the DNA is TGTGCCAGCAGGAAGGCGGCCCACGAGCAGTACGTC. Its protein product is CASRKAAHEQYV.

The chain employs TRBV5-4 and TRBJ2-3; 11 nucleotides agree with TRBD2. Germline lookup yields CDR1 SGHNT and CDR2 YYREEE (reference sequence). V was clipped by 3 bases and J by 2 bases; unmatched bases: 5. CDR3 size: 16 residues. The CDR3 region is CASSSPGLAATDTQYF. For the CDR3, the DNA is TGTGCCAGCAGCTCACCGGGACTAGCGGCCACAGATACGCAGTATTTT.

The chain links TRBV5-4 to TRBJ2-1; 8 bases fit TRBD1. The CDR3 length is 15 residues. J was trimmed by 4 bases and V by 4 bases; bases with no gene match: 7. Germline V gene data show CDR1 as SGHNT and CDR2 as YYREEE (reference sequence). CDR3 DNA sequence: TGTGCCAGCAGCGGGGGACAGGTGCGATACAATGAGCAGTTCTTC. Its translation: CASSGGQVRYNEQFF.

This clone was observed once. The chain combines TRBV2 with TRBJ2-3; maybe TRBD1 (6 bases). The V gene lost 0 bases and the J gene lost 2 bases, with 12 bases spanning the gap. The CDR3 contains 16 residues. Germline CDR1 SNHLY, CDR2 FYNNEI. CDR3 protein: CASSEALDRVTDTQYF. CDR3 nucleotide sequence: TGTGCCAGCAGTGAAGCCCTGGACAGAGTCACAGATACGCAGTATTTT.

V gene TRBV5-1 combines with J gene TRBJ2-2, with TRBD1 matching 8 bases. Per germline, CDR1 SGHRS and CDR2 YFSETQ. The ends lost 0 bases at V and 10 bases at J; junction bases unmatched: 8. This CDR3 is 15 amino acids long. DNA for the CDR3: TGCGCCAGCAGCTTGGACAGGGGGATCAGGGCGGAGCTGTTTTTT. Residues: CASSLDRGIRAELFF.

The V call is TRBV13, the J call TRBJ2-7, with 7 bases lining up with TRBD1. This CDR3 region has 15 residues. The trim removed 1 base at V and 4 bases at J, leaving 7 bases unmatched. CDR1 is PRHDT, CDR2 FYEKMQ, per germline (reference sequence). The CDR3 DNA sequence: TGTGCCAGCAGCTTAGTCAAAACAGGGGAGTACGAGCAGTACGTC. It yields the protein CASSLVKTGEYEQYV.

The V call is TRBV19, the J call TRBJ1-1; D ambiguous. With 3 bases removed from V and 4 bases from J, the gap between germline ends came to 6 bases. The CDR3 spans 12 residues. From germline, CDR1 is LNHDA and CDR2 SQIVND (reference sequence). Here the CDR3 DNA reads TGTGCCAGTAGTATTGGTAGCACTGAAGCTTTCTTT. It encodes CASSIGSTEAFF.

This chain's CDR3 is CASSQENRLRNNEQFF. The CDR3 bases are TGCGCCAGCAGCCAAGAAAACCGCCTACGAAACAATGAGCAGTTCTTC. V usage is TRBV4-1 and J usage is TRBJ2-1; D uncertain. V was trimmed by 0 bases and J by 5 bases, leaving 14 bases between them. Germline loops: CDR1 MGHRA, CDR2 YSYEKL. There are 16 residues in the CDR3.

The chain joins TRBV9 to TRBJ2-3; D gene ambiguous. Trimming removed 0 bases at V and 5 bases at J, with 4 bases between. The CDR3 has 12 amino acids. Germline CDR1 is SGDLS and CDR2 is YYNGEE. The CDR3 is CASSVAGDTQYF. CDR3 DNA: TGTGCCAGCAGCGTAGCAGGAGATACGCAGTATTTT.

This clone counts as medium-sized. The rearrangement joins TRBV5-5 to TRBJ2-5, with 11 bases identical to TRBD1. Losses at the gene ends were 6 bases for V and 5 bases for J; bases not matched to a gene: 9. The CDR3 totals 15 residues. The germline gives CDR1 SGHKS, CDR2 YYEKEE (reference sequence). The CDR3 region is CASTTGTGGLETQYF. CDR3 sequence (DNA): TGTGCCAGCACCACCGGGACAGGGGGTTTGGAGACCCAGTACTTC.

The chain combines TRBV5-4 with TRBJ1-2; 8 bases match TRBD1. Germline lookup yields CDR1 SGHNT and CDR2 YYREEE (reference sequence). V lost 4 bases, J lost 1 base, and 3 bases stayed unmatched. The CDR3 is made up of 14 amino acids. CDR3 residues: CASSIDRGNYGYTF. CDR3 in DNA: TGTGCCAGCAGCATCGACAGGGGTAACTATGGCTACACCTTC.

The V gene is TRBV4-1, the J gene TRBJ2-7; D not certain. Germline V gives CDR1 MGHRA, CDR2 YSYEKL. The CDR3 spans 16 residues. V gave up 0 bases and J gave up 0 bases, with 12 bases separating them. The CDR3 spells CASSQEPFPSSYEQYF. The CDR3 DNA sequence: TGCGCCAGCAGCCAAGAGCCCTTTCCCAGCTCCTACGAGCAGTACTTC.

This clone turned up a few times. The rearrangement uses TRBV13 and TRBJ1-2; D is ambiguous. The CDR3 is made up of 13 amino acids. With 0 bases removed from V and 8 bases from J, the gap between germline ends came to 10 bases. Germline CDR1 and CDR2: PRHDT and FYEKMQ (reference sequence). The CDR3 DNA reads TGTGCCAGCAGCTTAGGCCAGCAGGAGGGCTACACCTTC. Protein product: CASSLGQQEGYTF. The whole variable domain, remainder taken from reference TRBV13 and TRBJ1-2, is AAGVIQSPRHLIKEKRETATLKCYPIPRHDTVYWYQQGPGQDPQFLISFYEKMQSDKGSIPDRFSAQQFSDYHSELNMSSLELGDSALYFCASSLGQQEGYTFGSGTRLTVV.

This chain joins TRBV4-1 and TRBJ2-1; 7 bases fit TRBD2. Germline CDR1 and CDR2: MGHRA and YSYEKL. This CDR3 contains 17 residues. V dropped 1 base and J dropped 4; count of bases not matched to a gene: 10. The chain's CDR3 is CASSQGHERGPYNEQFF. The CDR3 coding sequence is TGCGCCAGCAGCCAAGGTCATGAGCGGGGACCTTACAATGAGCAGTTCTTC.

The rearrangement joins TRBV6-1 to TRBJ2-3; maybe TRBD2 (6 bases). The ends were cut back, 11 bases at V and 4 bases at J, with 16 bases in the middle. This CDR3 spans 13 amino acids. From germline, CDR1 is MNHNS and CDR2 SASEGT. CDR3 protein: CAGGIGAPDTQYF. CDR3 nucleotides: TGTGCCGGGGGGATTGGGGCGCCAGATACGCAGTATTTT.

This chain connects TRBV6-5 to TRBJ2-2; no clear D gene. This CDR3 spans 15 amino acids. Trimming cost V 4 bases and J 0 bases, with 9 bases left between them. Germline assignment: CDR1 MNHEY and CDR2 SVGAGI. CDR3 residues: CASSFRPANTGELFF. The CDR3 DNA reads as TGTGCCAGCAGTTTTAGGCCCGCGAACACCGGGGAGCTGTTTTTT.

The chain uses TRBV9 and TRBJ1-3; D gene uncertain. This CDR3 is built from 13 residues. The germline gives CDR1 SGDLS, CDR2 YYNGEE. V dropped 3 bases and J dropped 1 base, with 5 bases sitting between them. The CDR3 DNA follows: TGTGCCAGCAGCGCCATATCTGGAAACACCATATATTTT. Protein: CASSAISGNTIYF.

This chain links TRBV5-5 with TRBJ2-2; D is unclear. Germline CDR1 is SGHKS and CDR2 is YYEKEE (reference sequence). The CDR3 has 15 residues. Trimming removed 0 bases from V and 1 base from J, with 7 bases in between. CDR3 coding DNA: TGTGCCAGCAGCTTGGCCACGAGGAACACCGGGGAGCTGTTTTTT. Translating gives CASSLATRNTGELFF. The variable domain in full, completed from reference TRBV5-5 and TRBJ2-2, reads DAGVTQSPTHLIKTRGQQVTLRCSPISGHKSVSWYQQVLGQGPQFIFQYYEKEERGRGNFPDRFSARQFPNYSSELNVNALLLGDSALYLCASSLATRNTGELFFGEGSRLTVL.

The chain employs TRBV5-1 and TRBJ2-7; D possibly corresponds to TRBD1 (5 bases). CDR1 and CDR2 (germline): SGHRS, YFSETQ. The CDR3 contains 14 residues. V was clipped by 2 bases and J by 2 bases, with 11 bases between them. CDR3 loop: CASSLDPDTYEQYV. Here the CDR3 DNA reads TGCGCCAGCAGCTTAGACCCGGACACCTACGAGCAGTACGTC.

CDR3 protein: CASSVGQGTGELFF. Here the CDR3 DNA reads TGCGCCAGCAGCGTGGGACAGGGCACCGGGGAGCTGTTTTTT. The gene calls are TRBV5-1 and TRBJ2-2, with TRBD1 identical over 9 bases. The trim removed 4 bases at V and 4 bases at J, leaving 2 bases unmatched. CDR3 length equals 14 residues. Germline V gene lookup returns CDR1 SGHRS and CDR2 YFSETQ.

V gene TRBV7-3 combines with J gene TRBJ2-3, with no clear D. This CDR3 region has 13 residues. V dropped 6 bases and J dropped 4 bases, with 11 bases sitting between them. The germline V gene encodes CDR1 SGHTA and CDR2 FQGTGA. The CDR3 sequence is CASRTNPADTQYF. CDR3 coding DNA: TGTGCCAGCAGAACAAATCCCGCAGATACGCAGTATTTT.